The 27 T cell receptor beta chains listed next were all sequenced from one sample in a study of shared clonotypes between healthy human individuals. TCRdb's table, derived via immunoSEQ multiplex PCR, lists solely in-frame clones and lacks some. This sample has 2 million to 3 million clones, with approximately 90% found just once. Sequencing was carried out using naive CD4+ T cells sorted from blood. Subset noted: CD45RA+ positively selected. The receptors here all came from a man aged 18 to 29 in good health.

The chain couples TRBV6-5 to TRBJ1-2; weak D call: TRBD1 (6 bases). The germline CDR1 and CDR2 sequences are MNHEY and SVGAGI. The CDR3 has 13 amino acids. V was cut by 0 bases and J by 6 bases, with 8 bases left in between. The CDR3 nucleotides read TGTGCCAGCAGTTACTCGCAGGGGAATGGCTACACCTTC. The encoded protein is CASSYSQGNGYTF.

The rearrangement links TRBV11-2 to TRBJ2-5; D gene unclear. The V end lost 3 bases, the J end lost 5 bases, and 16 bases lay between the germline ends. CDR3 length: 15 residues. Germline V gene sequence: CDR1 SGHAT, CDR2 FQNNGV. The CDR3 sequence is CASSFKTTPTETQYF. The CDR3 coding sequence is TGTGCCAGCAGCTTTAAGACAACCCCGACGGAGACCCAGTACTTC.

This chain joins TRBV28 and TRBJ1-6; 7 bases match TRBD1. Germline trimming cut 5 bases from V and 8 bases from J; bases unmatched to any gene: 9. Per the germline V gene, CDR1 is MDHEN and CDR2 is SYDVKM. This CDR3 contains 15 residues. The CDR3 protein is CASSINRGGDSPLHF. The CDR3 DNA follows: TGTGCCAGCAGTATAAACAGGGGTGGTGATTCACCCCTCCACTTT.

The V and J genes are TRBV28 and TRBJ2-2; 12 nucleotides match TRBD2. The V gene end was trimmed by 7 bases and the J gene end by 7 bases; junction bases not matched to a gene: 7. The germline V gene encodes CDR1 MDHEN and CDR2 SYDVKM. The CDR3 is 15 residues long. CDR3 in amino acids: CASNLAGGPSGELFF. The CDR3 coding sequence is TGTGCCAGCAATCTAGCGGGGGGGCCAAGCGGGGAGCTGTTTTTT.

The V call is TRBV18, the J call TRBJ2-7; TRBD1 might be the D (6 bases). The V gene's germline CDR1 is KGHSH and CDR2 LQKENI. This CDR3 has 15 residues. V was clipped by 1 base and J by 3 bases, with 13 bases between them. Written as DNA, the CDR3 is TGTGCCAGCTCACCACGGGTGACAGGCGGCTACGAGCAGTACTTC. It codes for CASSPRVTGGYEQYF.

The J gene is TRBJ1-2, the V gene TRBV6-1; TRBD1 might be the D (6 bases). Germline CDR1 reads MNHNS; CDR2 reads SASEGT. The CDR3 totals 16 residues. Between the trimmed V and J ends, which lost 3 bases and 4 bases, there was a span of 18 bases. The CDR3 DNA is TGTGCCAGCAGTGACATTAGGGGGGTGTTACGCTATGGCTACACCTTC. Translation: CASSDIRGVLRYGYTF.

The genes are TRBV6-6 and TRBJ1-4; TRBD1 is a possible D gene (5 bases). CDR1 is MNHNY, CDR2 SVGAGI, per germline (reference sequence). This CDR3 has 15 amino acids. With 6 bases removed from V and 4 bases from J, the gap between germline ends came to 15 bases. The CDR3, as DNA: TGTGCCAGCAGACGGGATGCAGGGTTTAATGAAAAACTGTTTTTT. This encodes CASRRDAGFNEKLFF.

This chain links TRBV18 with TRBJ2-3; 8 bases match TRBD2. The length of the CDR3 is 19 residues. Germline trimming cut 0 bases from V and 3 bases from J; bases unmatched to any gene: 14. Germline loops: CDR1 KGHSH, CDR2 LQKENI. The DNA for the CDR3 is TGTGCCAGCTCACCACCGGGGAGCGGGGGATACTCCAGGACAGATACGCAGTATTTT. It yields the protein CASSPPGSGGYSRTDTQYF.

The gene calls are TRBV11-2 and TRBJ2-5; 7 positions agree with TRBD1. The ends lost 0 bases at V and 7 bases at J; junction bases unmatched: 8. The CDR3 runs 15 residues. In germline, CDR1 is SGHAT, CDR2 FQNNGV. Written as DNA, the CDR3 is TGTGCCAGCAGCTTAGACGGGGACAGTGTCGGGACCCAGTACTTC. Translating gives CASSLDGDSVGTQYF. Full variable domain (rest looked up from reference TRBV11-2 and TRBJ2-5): EAGVAQSPRYKIIEKRQSVAFWCNPISGHATLYWYQQILGQGPKLLIQFQNNGVVDDSQLPKDRFSAERLKGVDSTLKIQPAKLEDSAVYLCASSLDGDSVGTQYFGPGTRLLVL.

This chain uses TRBV19 with TRBJ2-7; maybe TRBD1 (6 bases). The V end was cut by 5 bases, the J end by 1 base, with 21 bases between. This CDR3 region has 17 residues. Germline CDR1 LNHDA, CDR2 SQIVND (reference sequence). The CDR3 loop reads CASSPLSLSGASYEQYF. The CDR3 DNA follows: TGTGCCAGTAGTCCCCTCAGTCTGTCAGGGGCGTCCTACGAGCAGTACTTC. Together with reference TRBV19 and TRBJ2-7, the CDR3 gives the full variable domain: DGGITQSPKYLFRKEGQNVTLSCEQNLNHDAMYWYRQDPGQGLRLIYYSQIVNDFQKGDIAEGYSVSREKKESFPLTVTSAQKNPTAFYLCASSPLSLSGASYEQYFGPGTRLTVT.

The rearrangement joins TRBV6-5 to TRBJ2-1, with D possibly TRBD1 on 6 matching bases. The CDR3 totals 14 residues. The germline V and J ends were trimmed by 5 bases and 4 bases, with 12 bases remaining between them. Germline CDR1 is MNHEY and CDR2 is SVGAGI. The CDR3 sequence: CASSTPTGYNEQFF. The CDR3 DNA reads as TGTGCCAGCAGTACCCCGACAGGTTACAATGAGCAGTTCTTC.

V is TRBV2 and J is TRBJ2-1, with unresolved D. This CDR3 has 12 amino acids. Germline CDR1 SNHLY, CDR2 FYNNEI. Trimming pared 7 bases from V and 8 bases from J, leaving 12 bases between. The CDR3 DNA reads TGTGCCAGCATCCCCCGCTTCTATGAGCAGTTCTTC. As protein: CASIPRFYEQFF.

The chain links TRBV6-5 to TRBJ1-4; 9 bases fit TRBD1. V dropped 6 bases and J dropped 5; count of bases not matched to a gene: 7. Germline V CDR1 and CDR2: MNHEY, SVGAGI. The CDR3 is 15 residues long. CDR3 bases: TGTGCCAGCAGAACTACAGGGGGCTCCAATGAAAAACTGTTTTTT. Amino acids: CASRTTGGSNEKLFF.

The genes are TRBV11-2 and TRBJ1-5, with D possibly TRBD1 on 5 matching bases. The V and J ends lost 0 bases and 9 bases respectively, with 9 bases between them. This CDR3 comprises 13 residues. Per germline, CDR1 SGHAT and CDR2 FQNNGV. The CDR3 is CASSLDPGLPQHF. The CDR3 region has the DNA TGTGCCAGCAGCTTAGATCCGGGACTGCCCCAGCATTTT.

In regard to this clone: The sample carries other DNA sequences with the same CDR3. The rearrangement joins TRBV19 to TRBJ2-1; TRBD2 is a possible D gene (6 bases). The CDR3 covers 14 residues. Per germline, CDR1 LNHDA and CDR2 SQIVND (reference sequence). V lost 1 base to trimming and J lost 7 bases, with 11 bases between them. Here the CDR3 DNA reads TGTGCCAGTAGTATAGCCGGGGGAAGGAATGAGCAGTTCTTC. The encoded protein is CASSIAGGRNEQFF.

The V and J genes are TRBV4-2 and TRBJ2-1; D is possibly TRBD1 or TRBD2 (6 bases each). V lost 1 base and J 3 bases, leaving 13 bases between the germline ends. The CDR3 consists of 16 residues. Per the germline V gene, CDR1 is LGHNA and CDR2 is YNFKEQ. CDR3 nucleotides: TGTGCCAGCAGCCAAGCGGGAGAGGGGGTCTACAATGAGCAGTTCTTC. It is translated as CASSQAGEGVYNEQFF.

This chain uses TRBV11-2 with TRBJ2-5; 9 bases agree with TRBD2. The CDR3 contains 17 residues. Germline CDR1 is SGHAT and CDR2 is FQNNGV. Trimming at V came to 5 bases and at J to 3 bases, leaving 13 bases not matched to a gene. CDR3 sequence: CASSLPGAGGPKETQYF. CDR3 nucleotide sequence: TGTGCCAGCAGCCTACCCGGCGCGGGAGGGCCGAAAGAGACCCAGTACTTC.

J is TRBJ2-3 and V is TRBV7-9; 9 nucleotides agree with TRBD2. This CDR3 is 18 amino acids long. V trimming: 5 bases; J trimming: 3 bases; junction bases outside the gene matches: 15. CDR1 and CDR2 from the germline V gene are SEHNR and FQNEAQ (reference sequence). The CDR3 coding sequence is TGTGCCAGCAGCCAAATACTCCAGCGGGGGGTATTAACAGATACGCAGTATTTT. Protein product: CASSQILQRGVLTDTQYF. The full variable domain, in which reference TRBV7-9 and TRBJ2-3 provide the parts outside the CDR3, is DTGVSQNPRHKITKRGQNVTFRCDPISEHNRLYWYRQTLGQGPEFLTYFQNEAQLEKSRLLSDRFSAERPKGSFSTLEIQRTEQGDSAMYLCASSQILQRGVLTDTQYFGPGTRLTVL.

Details on this clone: The sample carries other DNA sequences with the same CDR3. The chain is built from TRBV27 and TRBJ2-7; D is unresolved. The length of the CDR3 is 11 residues. Germline assignment: CDR1 MNHEY and CDR2 SMNVEV (reference sequence). Trimming stripped 0 bases from V and 7 bases from J, with 4 bases between. The CDR3 region is CASSLSGEQYF. The CDR3 region has the DNA TGTGCCAGCAGTTTATCCGGTGAGCAGTACTTC.

The chain is built from TRBV7-8 and TRBJ2-7; 7 positions match TRBD2. This CDR3 region has 15 residues. With 5 bases clipped from V and 2 bases from J, the junction kept 9 bases outside the gene matches. Germline CDR1 reads SGHVS; CDR2 reads FQNEAQ. CDR3 sequence (DNA): TGTGCCAGCAGCCCCTCGGGCGGGGGAGCCTACGAGCAGTACTTC. Its protein product is CASSPSGGGAYEQYF.

The chain joins TRBV19 to TRBJ1-5; 7 positions match TRBD1. Germline V gene lookup returns CDR1 LNHDA and CDR2 SQIVND (reference sequence). CDR3 length: 17 residues. Trimming cost V 5 bases and J 0 bases; bases outside gene matches: 10. CDR3 sequence: CASSPAGQLNSNQPQHF. CDR3 in DNA: TGTGCCAGTAGTCCGGCGGGACAGCTCAATAGCAATCAGCCCCAGCATTTT.

The chain couples TRBV28 to TRBJ1-1, with 9 bases lining up with TRBD1. V shed 3 bases, J shed 1 base, and the junction held 6 bases outside the gene matches. The CDR3 runs 16 residues. Germline-derived CDR1 and CDR2 are MDHEN and SYDVKM. CDR3 nucleotide sequence: TGTGCCAGCAGTTTGACAGGGGGTCCTGAGAACACTGAAGCTTTCTTT. Translated: CASSLTGGPENTEAFF. Filled out from reference TRBV28 and TRBJ1-1, the complete variable domain reads DVKVTQSSRYLVKRTGEKVFLECVQDMDHENMFWYRQDPGLGLRLIYFSYDVKMKEKGDIPEGYSVSREKKERFSLILESASTNQTSMYLCASSLTGGPENTEAFFGQGTRLTVV.

The rearrangement joins TRBV9 to TRBJ1-2; TRBD1 matches at 7 bases. CDR1 and CDR2 from the germline V gene are SGDLS and YYNGEE. V gave up 0 bases and J gave up 5 bases; unmatched junction bases: 7. This CDR3 comprises 15 residues. DNA for the CDR3: TGTGCCAGCAGCGTAGACCAGGGGGATGGATATGGCTACACCTTC. Protein sequence: CASSVDQGDGYGYTF.

The chain links TRBV5-1 to TRBJ2-7; D not resolved. The CDR3 extends over 14 amino acids. Germline-derived CDR1 and CDR2 are SGHRS and YFSETQ. V was pared by 1 base and J by 1 base, with 9 bases between. The CDR3 nucleotides read TGCGCCAGCAGCTTGTTGGTCAGATCCTACGAGCAGTACTTC. Amino acid sequence: CASSLLVRSYEQYF.

The chain is built from TRBV5-5 and TRBJ1-5; D not resolved. The CDR3 sequence is 16 residues long. In germline, CDR1 is SGHKS, CDR2 YYEKEE (reference sequence). V was trimmed by 0 bases and J by 0 bases, leaving 10 bases between them. CDR3 DNA sequence: TGTGCCAGCAGCTTGGGCTCAGTTGATAGCAATCAGCCCCAGCATTTT. Encoded protein: CASSLGSVDSNQPQHF.

The rearrangement uses TRBV28 and TRBJ1-1; no clear D. CDR1 MDHEN and CDR2 SYDVKM come from the germline V gene. The CDR3 is 14 residues long. Trimming removed 2 bases from V and 1 base from J, with 8 bases in between. CDR3 bases: TGTGCCAGCAGTTTACGTCAGACGAACACTGAAGCTTTCTTT. Amino acid sequence: CASSLRQTNTEAFF.

This clone was observed a single time. The chain recombines TRBV7-2 with TRBJ2-5; D is perhaps TRBD1 (6 bases). Germline CDR1 SGHTA, CDR2 FQGNSA. Trimming removed 5 bases from V and 5 bases from J, with 12 bases in between. The CDR3 is 13 residues long. The CDR3 DNA reads TGTGCCAGCAGCAGGGACACCTCCGAGACCCAGTACTTC. Its translation: CASSRDTSETQYF.